The rows below give T cell receptor beta chains drawn from one sample of a study of CD4 and CD8 cells across lung adenocarcinoma regions. One entry per CDR3 protein, called by TCRdb with MiXCR from the PCR reads. Here the sample spans more than 25,000 distinct CDR3 sequences, more than 45% being singletons. Sequencing was carried out using CD8+ T cells from the center of a lung tumor. All receptors derive from a male donor with lung adenocarcinoma. The CD4 and CD8 labels of this study may be unreliable. CDR3s leave out the opening cysteine and the closing phenylalanine or tryptophan. Fields, in order: J gene, V gene, clone size, CDR3 length, CDR3 protein. Size tells how often a clone was seen (once, few, many) or the class of an expanded clone, and some rows leave it out.

j_gene: NA; v_gene: TRBV9; abundance: NA; len: 11; CDR3aa: ASSVDGVGTQY
j_gene: TRBJ1-1; v_gene: TRBV10-1; abundance: medium-sized; len: 10; CDR3aa: ASSGQNTEAF
j_gene: TRBJ1-5; v_gene: TRBV6-1; abundance: many; len: 13; CDR3aa: ASSRRRFSNQPQH
j_gene: TRBJ1-6; v_gene: TRBV7-2; abundance: many; len: 12; CDR3aa: ASTFGQVNSPLH
j_gene: TRBJ2-3; v_gene: TRBV27; abundance: NA; len: 13; CDR3aa: ASTLGLSATDTQY
j_gene: TRBJ2-1; v_gene: TRBV5-1; abundance: NA; len: 13; CDR3aa: ASLQPGQGKNEQF
j_gene: TRBJ2-3; v_gene: TRBV6-1; abundance: NA; len: 14; CDR3aa: ASSASPVGTTDTQY
j_gene: TRBJ2-3; v_gene: TRBV3-1; abundance: NA; len: 12; CDR3aa: ASSQIAGEPTQY
j_gene: TRBJ2-4; v_gene: TRBV6-1; abundance: many; len: 12; CDR3aa: ASSEDGGKNIQY
j_gene: TRBJ2-1; v_gene: TRBV3-1; abundance: NA; len: 13; CDR3aa: ASSQLAGAGETQF